This T cell receptor beta chain derives from a study of T cell clonotyping in hematopoietic cell transplantation. TCRdb keeps only in-frame clones here, not all; method: immunoSEQ multiplex PCR. Of 35,000 to 45,000 clones listed, 75% to 90% are singletons. The CDR3 loop spans 15 amino acids. The V gene's germline CDR1 is MNHEY and CDR2 SVGAGI. The V and J ends lost 0 bases and 6 bases, in that order; junction bases with no gene match: 3. The sequence was obtained from a woman aged 40 to 49 in good health. Some clones in this sample may be carry-over from other donors' samples. Specimen: peripheral blood mononuclear cells. V and J are TRBV6-5 and TRBJ2-4; 9 nucleotides line up with TRBD1. The CDR3 loop is CASSYSGTGRNIQYF. In nucleotides, the CDR3 is TGTGCCAGCAGTTACTCGGGGACAGGGAGAAACATTCAGTACTTC.